These 14 T cell receptor beta chains share one sample of origin, sequenced in a study of shared clonotypes between healthy human individuals. The table came from immunoSEQ multiplex PCR; TCRdb's copy has only in-frame clones and leaves some out. The table lists 2 million to 2.5 million clones, 90% to 96% of them singletons. Specimen: naive CD4+ T cells sorted from blood. Subset meaning: CD45RA+ positively selected. These receptors were collected from a young man in good health.

The chain links TRBV5-6 to TRBJ2-7; the match to TRBD1 covers 12 bases. Germline trimming cut 5 bases from V and 7 bases from J; bases unmatched to any gene: 4. In germline, CDR1 is SGHDT, CDR2 YYEEEE. This CDR3 spans 13 amino acids. This CDR3 reads CASRWDRGLEQYF. CDR3 in DNA: TGTGCCAGCAGGTGGGACAGGGGGCTTGAGCAGTACTTC.

The genes are TRBV10-3 and TRBJ2-2; D gene unclear. This CDR3 region has 14 residues. Germline CDR1 reads ENHRY; CDR2 reads SYGVKD. V shed 0 bases and J shed 5 bases, with 7 bases lying between them. This CDR3 is CAISESQQTGELFF. The CDR3 DNA reads as TGTGCCATCAGTGAGTCTCAACAGACCGGGGAGCTGTTTTTT.

This clone was seen a single time. The sample holds other DNA sequences that translate to the same CDR3. This chain uses TRBV5-1 with TRBJ1-1, with D hard to call. The CDR3 has 13 residues. Trimming took off 5 bases at V and 0 bases at J, with 8 bases between the two ends. CDR1 is SGHRS, CDR2 YFSETQ, per germline. The CDR3 DNA is TGCGCCAGCAGTGCTGACATGAACACTGAAGCTTTCTTT. Translation gives CASSADMNTEAFF.

This chain uses TRBV14 with TRBJ2-5; 10 bases are shared with TRBD2. Germline V gene sequence: CDR1 SGHDN, CDR2 FVKESK. The CDR3 has 16 amino acids. With 5 bases clipped from V and 4 bases from J, the junction kept 10 bases outside the gene matches. The CDR3, as DNA: TGTGCCAGCAGCATCTCTAGCGGGAGTTCCGGAGAGACCCAGTACTTC. Translated, it gives CASSISSGSSGETQYF.

In its sample, this clone was seen once. The chain has TRBV10-3 and TRBJ1-2; D is possibly TRBD1 (5 bases). V was clipped by 0 bases and J by 6 bases, with 8 bases between them. The CDR3 is 13 residues long. Per the germline V gene, CDR1 is ENHRY and CDR2 is SYGVKD. This CDR3 is CAISESGGDGYTF. CDR3 coding DNA: TGTGCCATCAGTGAGTCGGGAGGGGATGGCTACACCTTC.

On this clone: The sample carries other DNA sequences with the same CDR3. The CDR3 loop is CARTGELFF. The CDR3 region has the DNA TGTGCCAGAACCGGGGAGCTGTTTTTT. This chain uses TRBV6-5 with TRBJ2-2, with unresolved D. This CDR3 region has 9 residues. V was clipped by 9 bases and J by 5 bases, with 1 base between them. From germline, CDR1 is MNHEY and CDR2 SVGAGI.

The table lists this clone with a count of one. The same CDR3 can be traced to other DNA sequences in this sample. This sequence joins TRBV30 and TRBJ1-5; 7 bases match TRBD1. The CDR3 runs 14 residues. J lost 6 bases, V lost 2 bases, and 7 bases had no gene match. Germline V CDR1 and CDR2: GTSNPN, SVGIG (reference sequence). This CDR3 reads CAWSPGGGGQPQHF. Here the CDR3 DNA reads TGTGCCTGGAGTCCAGGGGGGGGCGGTCAGCCCCAGCATTTT.

V usage is TRBV6-1 and J usage is TRBJ1-4; D unresolved. The CDR3 covers 14 residues. The germline gives CDR1 MNHNS, CDR2 SASEGT. Trimming cost V 5 bases and J 8 bases, with 15 bases left between them. The CDR3 DNA reads as TGTGCCAGCAGTTCTCCGCGCCCAAAAGAAAAACTGTTTTTT. Translating gives CASSSPRPKEKLFF.

In DNA form, the CDR3 reads TGTGCCAGTAGTATTTCGGGGCTAGCGGCCTACAATGAGCAGTTCTTC. Translated, it gives CASSISGLAAYNEQFF. The chain uses TRBV19 and TRBJ2-1; 7 bases are shared with TRBD2. This CDR3 contains 16 residues. J lost 2 bases, V lost 3 bases, and 7 bases had no gene match. Germline V gene lookup returns CDR1 LNHDA and CDR2 SQIVND (reference sequence).

The chain is built from TRBV12-5 and TRBJ2-7, with unresolved D. The germline CDR1 and CDR2 sequences are LGHNT and FRNRAP. Trimming shortened V by 6 bases and J by 5 bases, and 11 bases separated the two germline ends. The CDR3 spans 12 residues. CDR3 protein: CASGTFYDEQYF. CDR3 bases: TGTGCTAGTGGGACCTTCTACGACGAGCAGTACTTC.

Of note for this clone: Other nucleotide sequences from this sample produce the same CDR3. The chain recombines TRBV7-2 with TRBJ2-7; no clear D. The V gene's germline CDR1 is SGHTA and CDR2 FQGNSA. The V end lost 5 bases, the J end lost 4 bases, and 9 bases lay between the germline ends. This CDR3 contains 12 residues. In nucleotides, the CDR3 is TGTGCCAGCAGCCGAACCTCATACGAGCAGTACTTC. Its translation is CASSRTSYEQYF.

This clone was observed a single time. The CDR3 is CASSRTGTGWSSYEQYF. Here the CDR3 DNA reads TGTGCCAGCAGCCGCACTGGAACGGGATGGAGCTCCTACGAGCAGTACTTC. This chain connects TRBV7-9 to TRBJ2-7; D might be TRBD2 (5 bases). CDR3 length: 17 amino acids. V lost 5 bases and J 0 bases, leaving 20 bases between the germline ends. Germline V CDR1 and CDR2: SEHNR, FQNEAQ (reference sequence).

The sample holds one count of this clone. The V call is TRBV5-5, the J call TRBJ1-1; 8 bases agree with TRBD1. CDR3 length equals 14 residues. V gave up 0 bases and J gave up 3 bases; unmatched junction bases: 1. Germline V CDR1 and CDR2: SGHKS, YYEKEE (reference sequence). The chain's CDR3 is CASSLDRGYTEAFF. As DNA, the CDR3 is TGTGCCAGCAGCTTGGACAGGGGGTACACTGAAGCTTTCTTT.

V and J are TRBV25-1 and TRBJ1-1; D not resolved. This CDR3 spans 11 amino acids. Trimming took off 2 bases at V and 13 bases at J, with 11 bases between the two ends. The germline V gene encodes CDR1 MGHDK and CDR2 SYGVNS. The CDR3 DNA reads TGTGCCAGCAGTGAAGGGTACTTGGTTTTCTTT. Protein sequence: CASSEGYLVFF.